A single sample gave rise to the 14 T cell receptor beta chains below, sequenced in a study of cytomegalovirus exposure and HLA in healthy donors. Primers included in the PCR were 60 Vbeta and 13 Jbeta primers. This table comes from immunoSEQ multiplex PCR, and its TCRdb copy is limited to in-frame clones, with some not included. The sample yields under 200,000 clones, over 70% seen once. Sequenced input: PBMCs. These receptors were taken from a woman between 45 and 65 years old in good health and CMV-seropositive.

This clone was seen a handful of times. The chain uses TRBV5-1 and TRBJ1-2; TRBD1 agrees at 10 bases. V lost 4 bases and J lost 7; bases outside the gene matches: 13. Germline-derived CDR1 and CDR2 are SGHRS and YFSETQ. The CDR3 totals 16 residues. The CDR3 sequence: CASSPSTGGASGGYTF. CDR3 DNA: TGCGCCAGCAGCCCGTCGACAGGGGGCGCGTCTGGTGGCTACACCTTC.

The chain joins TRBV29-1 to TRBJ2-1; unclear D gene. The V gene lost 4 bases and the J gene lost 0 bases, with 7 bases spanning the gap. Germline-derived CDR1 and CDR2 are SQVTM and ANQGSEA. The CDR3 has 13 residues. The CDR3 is CSVATSSYNEQFF. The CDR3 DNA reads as TGCAGCGTTGCAACGAGCTCCTACAATGAGCAGTTCTTC.

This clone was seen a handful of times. CDR3 loop: CSASTGAGAFF. CDR3 nucleotides: TGCAGTGCTAGTACAGGGGCAGGGGCTTTCTTT. This sequence joins TRBV20-1 and TRBJ1-1, with TRBD1 matching 7 bases. Germline V CDR1 and CDR2: DFQATT, SNEGSKA (reference sequence). V was clipped by 3 bases and J by 11 bases; unmatched bases: 6. The CDR3 runs 11 residues.

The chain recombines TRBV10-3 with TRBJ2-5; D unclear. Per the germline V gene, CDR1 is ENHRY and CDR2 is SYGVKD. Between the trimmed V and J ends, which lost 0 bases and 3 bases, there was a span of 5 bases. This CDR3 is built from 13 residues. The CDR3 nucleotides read TGTGCCATCAGTGAGTCGCGGAAAGAGACCCAGTACTTC. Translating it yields CAISESRKETQYF.

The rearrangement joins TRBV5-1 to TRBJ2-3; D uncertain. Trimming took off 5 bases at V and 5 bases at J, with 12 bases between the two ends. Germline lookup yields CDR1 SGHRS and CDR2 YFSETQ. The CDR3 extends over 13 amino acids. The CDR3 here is CASSPSLKDTQYF. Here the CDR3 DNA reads TGCGCCAGCAGTCCGAGCCTAAAAGATACGCAGTATTTT.

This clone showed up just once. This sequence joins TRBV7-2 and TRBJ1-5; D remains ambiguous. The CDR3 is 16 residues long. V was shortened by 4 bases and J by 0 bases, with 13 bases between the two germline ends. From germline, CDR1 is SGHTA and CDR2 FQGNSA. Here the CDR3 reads CASSSQASYSNQPQHF. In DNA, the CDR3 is TGTGCCAGCAGCTCTCAGGCATCCTATAGCAATCAGCCCCAGCATTTT.

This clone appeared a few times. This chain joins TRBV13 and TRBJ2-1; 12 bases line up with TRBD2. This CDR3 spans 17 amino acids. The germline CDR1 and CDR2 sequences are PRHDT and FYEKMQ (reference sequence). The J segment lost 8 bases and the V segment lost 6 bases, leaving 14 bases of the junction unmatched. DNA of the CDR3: TGTGCCAGCAGGAAGCTAGCGGGGGGGCTATCCAGGGATGAGCAGTTCTTC. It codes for CASRKLAGGLSRDEQFF.

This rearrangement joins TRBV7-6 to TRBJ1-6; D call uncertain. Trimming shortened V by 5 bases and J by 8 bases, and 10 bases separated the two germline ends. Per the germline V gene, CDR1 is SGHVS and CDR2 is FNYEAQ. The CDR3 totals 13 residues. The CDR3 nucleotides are TGTGCCAGCAGCCTTACATTGGATTCACCCCTCCACTTT. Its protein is CASSLTLDSPLHF.

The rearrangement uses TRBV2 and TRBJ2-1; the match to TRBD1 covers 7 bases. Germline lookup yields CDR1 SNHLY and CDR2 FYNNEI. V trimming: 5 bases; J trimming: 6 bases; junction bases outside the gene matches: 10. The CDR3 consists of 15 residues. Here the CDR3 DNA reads TGTGCCAGCAGTCAACCAGGGGGTACTGGCAATGAGCAGTTCTTC. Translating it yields CASSQPGGTGNEQFF. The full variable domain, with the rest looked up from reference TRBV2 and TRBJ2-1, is EPEVTQTPSHQVTQMGQEVILRCVPISNHLYFYWYRQILGQKVEFLVSFYNNEISEKSEIFDDQFSVERPDGSNFTLKIRSTKLEDSAMYFCASSQPGGTGNEQFFGPGTRLTVL.

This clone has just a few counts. The chain's CDR3 is CASGTGETQYF. In nucleotides, the CDR3 is TGTGCCAGCGGGACAGGGGAGACCCAGTACTTC. This chain joins TRBV2 and TRBJ2-5, with 9 bases lining up with TRBD1. Germline V CDR1 and CDR2: SNHLY, FYNNEI. The CDR3 has 11 residues. Trimming removed 8 bases from V and 5 bases from J; junction bases left unmatched: 0.

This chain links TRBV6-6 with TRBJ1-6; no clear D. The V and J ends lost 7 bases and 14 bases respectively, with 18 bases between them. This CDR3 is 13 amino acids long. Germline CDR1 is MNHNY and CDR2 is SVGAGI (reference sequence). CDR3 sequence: CASIEFFYLALHF. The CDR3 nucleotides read TGTGCCAGCATCGAGTTTTTTTATTTGGCCCTCCACTTT.

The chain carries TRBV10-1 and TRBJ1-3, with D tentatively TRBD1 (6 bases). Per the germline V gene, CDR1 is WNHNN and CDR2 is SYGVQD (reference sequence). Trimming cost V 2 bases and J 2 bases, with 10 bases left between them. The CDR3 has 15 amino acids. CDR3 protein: CASSERSGAGNTIYF. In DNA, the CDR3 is TGCGCCAGCAGTGAGAGGTCAGGGGCTGGAAACACCATATATTTT.

The CDR3 is CASGGEYNEQFF. CDR3 in DNA: TGTGCCAGCGGGGGGGAATACAATGAGCAGTTCTTC. J is TRBJ2-1 and V is TRBV27; 7 nucleotides align to TRBD2. J gave up 4 bases and V 8 bases, and 2 bases lay outside the gene matches. Germline lookup yields CDR1 MNHEY and CDR2 SMNVEV (reference sequence). The CDR3 extends over 12 amino acids.

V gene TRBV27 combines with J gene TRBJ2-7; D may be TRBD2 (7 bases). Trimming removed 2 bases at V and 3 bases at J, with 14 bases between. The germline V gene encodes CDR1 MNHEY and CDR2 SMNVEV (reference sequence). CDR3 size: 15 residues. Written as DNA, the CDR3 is TGTGCCAGCAGTTTAAGGGGGGGGGCCATCTACGAGCAGTACTTC. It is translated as CASSLRGGAIYEQYF.